This TCR beta chain stems from a study of cytomegalovirus exposure and HLA in healthy donors. Note on this clone: No antigen is known for it.

Study-wide findings and caveats: Associated with cytomegalovirus, according to the listing, were approximately 160 TCR beta chains. Most TCRs appeared rarely, but some public TCRs recurred in many donors. TCR beta V- and J-gene trimming was later associated with a missense DCLRE1C variant.

13 Jbeta primers and 60 Vbeta primers were used for the PCR. Per the study methods: In a later analysis, around 10 million of tens of millions of unique beta chains occurred in at least two donors. Method: immunoSEQ multiplex PCR; TCRdb's copy keeps in-frame clones and lacks some. The V and J calls and clone size are taken from that table; D and trimming were inferred from the DNA. The repertoire has approximately 140,000 clones, nearly 80% of them found once; the top ten carry 4.5% to 6.5%. CDR3 size: 14 residues. Looked up from germline, CDR1 is SGHKS and CDR2 is YYEKEE (reference sequence). Trimming stripped 4 bases from V and 3 bases from J, with 11 bases between.

V usage is TRBV5-5 and J usage is TRBJ1-5; maybe TRBD1 (6 bases). The sample comprised PBMCs. This clonotype originated in a male donor in good health and CMV-seronegative. The CDR3 nucleotides read TGTGCCAGCAGCGCAGGGGAGTTCAATCAGCCCCAGCATTTT. Translating it yields CASSAGEFNQPQHF. Using reference TRBV5-5 and TRBJ1-5 for the parts outside the CDR3, the full variable domain is DAGVTQSPTHLIKTRGQQVTLRCSPISGHKSVSWYQQVLGQGPQFIFQYYEKEERGRGNFPDRFSARQFPNYSSELNVNALLLGDSALYLCASSAGEFNQPQHFGDGTRLSIL.